Below are 31 T cell receptor beta chains sequenced from a single sample in a study of blood T cell repertoires in COVID-19. TCRdb's table, derived via immunoSEQ multiplex PCR, lists solely in-frame clones and lacks some. This table has around 130,000 clones, 90% appearing once. Material: peripheral blood. These receptors came from a man aged 60 to 69 with COVID-19, enrolled during active disease.

The rearrangement uses TRBV18 and TRBJ2-2; tentative D call: TRBD1 (6 bases). Trimming pared 3 bases from V and 6 bases from J, leaving 14 bases between. The CDR3 length is 15 residues. Germline CDR1 and CDR2: KGHSH and LQKENI. The DNA of the CDR3 is TGTGCCAGCTCACCCGGCAGGGGTTCCGCCGGGGAGCTGTTTTTT. Amino acid sequence: CASSPGRGSAGELFF.

V gene TRBV15 combines with J gene TRBJ2-7; tentative D call: TRBD1 (5 bases). The CDR3 is made up of 13 amino acids. Trimming removed 6 bases at V and 6 bases at J, with 15 bases between. Per the germline V gene, CDR1 is LNHNV and CDR2 is YYDKDF (reference sequence). CDR3 protein: CATSRDRGSEQYF. CDR3 sequence (DNA): TGTGCCACCAGTCGAGATAGGGGATCCGAGCAGTACTTC.

This clone was detected once. The rearrangement uses TRBV6-4 and TRBJ1-1, with D unresolved. This CDR3 is 14 amino acids long. Germline V gene sequence: CDR1 MRHNA, CDR2 SNTAGT. V dropped 3 bases and J dropped 1 base, with 9 bases sitting between them. The CDR3 protein is CASSESHGNTEAFF. In nucleotides, the CDR3 is TGTGCCAGCAGTGAGTCGCACGGGAACACTGAAGCTTTCTTT.

The rearrangement joins TRBV11-2 to TRBJ2-7; D not resolved. The germline gives CDR1 SGHAT, CDR2 FQNNGV. The CDR3 length is 14 residues. V gave up 4 bases and J gave up 3 bases, with 13 bases separating them. CDR3: CASSSSSRVYEQYF. DNA for the CDR3: TGTGCCAGCAGCTCGTCAAGCCGGGTCTACGAGCAGTACTTC.

This chain connects TRBV28 to TRBJ2-7, with TRBD1 matching 11 bases. The CDR3 consists of 17 residues. The germline V gene encodes CDR1 MDHEN and CDR2 SYDVKM. Trimming at V came to 6 bases and at J to 1 base, leaving 11 bases not matched to a gene. CDR3 bases: TGTGCCAGCAGCAACATAGCGGGACAGGGGGAATCCTACGAGCAGTACTTC. This gives the protein CASSNIAGQGESYEQYF.

This chain connects TRBV3-1 (or the pseudogene TRBV3-2) to TRBJ2-3, with 13 bases lining up with TRBD2. Trimming took 3 bases from V and 2 from J; bases not matched to a gene: 5. The CDR3 has 17 residues. Germline values: CDR1 LGHDT, CDR2 YNNKEL (reference sequence). DNA of the CDR3: TGTGCCAGCAGCCACCTCGGGACTAGCGGGATCACAGATACGCAGTATTTT. This gives the protein CASSHLGTSGITDTQYF.

V and J are TRBV7-8 and TRBJ1-5, with 11 bases that match TRBD1. Germline V CDR1 and CDR2: SGHVS, FQNEAQ. V lost 3 bases, J lost 11 bases, and 15 bases stayed unmatched. The CDR3 has 17 residues. The CDR3 DNA reads TGTGCCAGCAGCTTCGCCCGGACAGGGGGCCCCGTGGTGGCCCAGCATTTT. This encodes CASSFARTGGPVVAQHF. The whole variable domain, remainder taken from reference TRBV7-8 and TRBJ1-5, is GAGVSQSPRYKVAKRGQDVALRCDPISGHVSLFWYQQALGQGPEFLTYFQNEAQLDKSGLPSDRFFAERPEGSVSTLKIQRTQQEDSAVYLCASSFARTGGPVVAQHFGDGTRLSIL.

The chain couples TRBV10-3 to TRBJ2-7, with D possibly matching TRBD1 (6 bases). Germline CDR1 is ENHRY and CDR2 is SYGVKD. The CDR3 extends over 15 amino acids. V was pared by 6 bases and J by 0 bases, with 15 bases between. The CDR3 region has the DNA TGTGCCATCAGCCCCGGTCCAGGGGACTCCTACGAGCAGTACTTC. Translated, it gives CAISPGPGDSYEQYF.

V gene TRBV4-1 combines with J gene TRBJ1-2, with no clear D. The CDR3 has 14 amino acids. CDR1 is MGHRA, CDR2 YSYEKL, per germline. Trimming pared 1 base from V and 7 bases from J, leaving 13 bases between. The chain's CDR3 is CASSQVVRVPGYTF. The CDR3 nucleotides read TGCGCCAGCAGCCAAGTAGTCCGGGTCCCTGGCTACACCTTC.

The V gene is TRBV2, the J gene TRBJ1-5; D is possibly TRBD1 (5 bases). The germline V gene encodes CDR1 SNHLY and CDR2 FYNNEI. Trimming removed 7 bases from V and 5 bases from J, with 15 bases in between. There are 14 residues in the CDR3. The CDR3 DNA follows: TGTGCCAGCACCGAGGAGGGGCACCATCAGCCCCAGCATTTT. It yields the protein CASTEEGHHQPQHF.

The V and J genes are TRBV19 and TRBJ2-7; D is perhaps TRBD1 (5 bases). Germline loops: CDR1 LNHDA, CDR2 SQIVND (reference sequence). V lost 1 base and J lost 4, with 8 bases in between. The CDR3 length is 13 residues. The CDR3 loop is CASSIGQLYEQYF. For the CDR3, the DNA is TGTGCCAGTAGTATAGGACAGCTTTACGAGCAGTACTTC.

A note on this clone: The sample has other DNA sequences that encode this CDR3 too. CDR3 nucleotide sequence: TGTGCCAGCAGTTTAGCGGGCGTACAAGAGACCCAGTACTTC. Encoded protein: CASSLAGVQETQYF. This chain connects TRBV5-4 to TRBJ2-5, with 7 bases lining up with TRBD2. This CDR3 is built from 14 residues. Trimming cost V 5 bases and J 2 bases; bases outside gene matches: 6. Germline V gene data show CDR1 as SGHNT and CDR2 as YYREEE (reference sequence).

The chain uses TRBV7-3 and TRBJ1-1; a weak D match, TRBD1 (5 bases). Germline V gives CDR1 SGHTA, CDR2 FQGTGA. V dropped 1 base and J dropped 4 bases, with 7 bases sitting between them. The CDR3 spans 13 residues. CDR3 in DNA: TGTGCCAGCAGCTTAATGCAGGGCACTGAAGCTTTCTTT. Residues: CASSLMQGTEAFF.

This sequence joins TRBV30 and TRBJ1-5; TRBD1 might be the D (5 bases). The V end was cut by 3 bases, the J end by 7 bases, with 13 bases between. The CDR3 extends over 13 amino acids. CDR1 is GTSNPN and CDR2 is SVGIG in the germline V gene (reference sequence). CDR3 residues: CAWRSAGGQPQHF. The CDR3 DNA is TGTGCCTGGAGATCAGCCGGGGGGCAGCCCCAGCATTTT.

V gene TRBV19 combines with J gene TRBJ2-1, with 7 bases aligning to TRBD2. The CDR3 contains 13 residues. Losses at the gene ends were 3 bases for V and 8 bases for J; bases not matched to a gene: 4. Per the germline V gene, CDR1 is LNHDA and CDR2 is SQIVND (reference sequence). CDR3 sequence: CASSIFRGDEQFF. CDR3 DNA sequence: TGTGCCAGTAGTATTTTCCGGGGGGATGAGCAGTTCTTC. Variable domain in full (rest from reference TRBV19 and TRBJ2-1): DGGITQSPKYLFRKEGQNVTLSCEQNLNHDAMYWYRQDPGQGLRLIYYSQIVNDFQKGDIAEGYSVSREKKESFPLTVTSAQKNPTAFYLCASSIFRGDEQFFGPGTRLTVL.

As to this clone: One end of the junction does not line up with germline, which may come from a read error. V and J are TRBV11-2 and TRBJ1-1; 10 nucleotides agree with TRBD1. The CDR3 has 13 residues. Germline values: CDR1 SGHAT, CDR2 FQNNGV. CDR3 in amino acids: CASSFDRGPDAFF. As DNA, the CDR3 is TGTGCCAGCAGCTTCGACAGGGGGCCTGATGCTTTCTTT.

This sequence joins TRBV5-4 and TRBJ2-5; perhaps TRBD1 as D (6 bases). Trimming removed 4 bases at V and 5 bases at J, with 12 bases between. The CDR3 is made up of 13 amino acids. CDR1 and CDR2 (germline): SGHNT, YYREEE (reference sequence). In DNA, the CDR3 is TGTGCCAGCAGCCCCGCAGGGGATGAGACCCAGTACTTC. Its protein is CASSPAGDETQYF.

This sequence joins TRBV5-1 and TRBJ2-7, with 12 bases matching TRBD1. In germline, CDR1 is SGHRS, CDR2 YFSETQ. The ends lost 6 bases at V and 7 bases at J; junction bases unmatched: 5. The CDR3 is 13 amino acids. The CDR3 spells CASKGDRGLEQYF. CDR3 bases: TGCGCCAGCAAGGGGGACAGGGGGCTTGAGCAGTACTTC.

This chain uses TRBV5-4 with TRBJ2-5, with 7 bases matching TRBD1. The CDR3 length is 14 residues. Germline assignment: CDR1 SGHNT and CDR2 YYREEE (reference sequence). With 1 base clipped from V and 3 bases from J, the junction kept 3 bases outside the gene matches. The CDR3 is CASSLQGVEETQYF. The CDR3 DNA reads TGTGCCAGCAGCTTGCAGGGGGTTGAAGAGACCCAGTACTTC.

This clone appeared once. CDR3 sequence: CSVEGGRETQYF. The CDR3, as DNA: TGCAGCGTTGAAGGTGGGAGAGAGACCCAGTACTTC. J is TRBJ2-5 and V is TRBV29-1, with TRBD2 as a possible D gene (5 bases). The CDR3 totals 12 residues. CDR1 is SQVTM, CDR2 ANQGSEA, per germline. Trimming removed 1 base at V and 4 bases at J, with 7 bases between.

The chain couples TRBV2 to TRBJ1-4; D uncertain. The CDR3 runs to 14 residues. V shed 6 bases and J shed 8 bases, with 16 bases lying between them. Germline-derived CDR1 and CDR2 are SNHLY and FYNNEI. CDR3 amino acids: CASSARFGGEKLFF. In DNA, the CDR3 is TGTGCCAGCAGCGCCCGATTCGGAGGGGAAAAACTGTTTTTT.

The chain combines TRBV28 with TRBJ2-7; TRBD2 aligns across 13 bases. Germline CDR1 MDHEN, CDR2 SYDVKM. The length of the CDR3 is 17 residues. V lost 3 bases, J lost 0 bases, and 5 bases stayed unmatched. The CDR3 nucleotides read TGTGCCAGCAGTTTCGGGACTAGCGGGAAGAGCTCCTACGAGCAGTACTTC. It yields the protein CASSFGTSGKSSYEQYF.

In DNA form, the CDR3 reads TGTGCCAGTAGTTCGGACAGGCCCTCTAACTATGGCTACACCTTC. Its translation is CASSSDRPSNYGYTF. The rearrangement uses TRBV19 and TRBJ1-2; 7 positions match TRBD1. The germline gives CDR1 LNHDA, CDR2 SQIVND (reference sequence). CDR3 length equals 15 residues. The V gene end was trimmed by 5 bases and the J gene end by 0 bases; junction bases not matched to a gene: 6.

The rearrangement uses TRBV2 and TRBJ2-7, with 7 bases lining up with TRBD1. Trimming at V came to 7 bases and at J to 9 bases, leaving 15 bases not matched to a gene. The CDR3 runs to 14 residues. Per the germline V gene, CDR1 is SNHLY and CDR2 is FYNNEI. The CDR3 nucleotides are TGTGCCAGCACCATTAGCCGGGACAGCCTTTGGCAGTACTTC. Translated: CASTISRDSLWQYF.

Here the CDR3 reads CASSLERVSYEQYF. Here the CDR3 DNA reads TGTGCCAGCAGCTTAGAGAGGGTAAGCTACGAGCAGTACTTC. The chain combines TRBV7-2 with TRBJ2-7, with D possibly being TRBD2 (5 bases). Germline V gives CDR1 SGHTA, CDR2 FQGNSA. Trimming removed 1 base from V and 3 bases from J, with 10 bases in between. This CDR3 is 14 amino acids long.

There are a few counts of this clone. V is TRBV24-1 and J is TRBJ2-3; tentative D call: TRBD1 (5 bases). The V end lost 0 bases, the J end lost 0 bases, and 15 bases lay between the germline ends. The CDR3 contains 18 residues. Germline CDR1 is KGHDR and CDR2 is SFDVKD. CDR3 sequence: CATSDLGVTGRSTDTQYF. CDR3 in DNA: TGTGCCACCAGTGATTTGGGGGTAACAGGTAGAAGCACAGATACGCAGTATTTT.

CDR3 amino acids: CSVGGENTIYF. CDR3 sequence (DNA): TGCAGCGTAGGGGGCGAAAACACCATATATTTT. The J gene is TRBJ1-3, the V gene TRBV29-1, with 7 bases lining up with TRBD1. Trimming removed 6 bases from V and 6 bases from J; junction bases left unmatched: 2. CDR3 length equals 11 residues. CDR1 and CDR2 from the germline V gene are SQVTM and ANQGSEA.

The chain is built from TRBV11-2 and TRBJ2-2; TRBD2 agrees at 10 bases. The germline V gene encodes CDR1 SGHAT and CDR2 FQNNGV. Trimming at V came to 2 bases and at J to 3 bases, leaving 6 bases not matched to a gene. The CDR3 extends over 17 amino acids. The CDR3 loop is CASSLWGLARHTGELFF. CDR3 in DNA: TGTGCCAGCAGCTTATGGGGACTAGCGCGTCACACCGGGGAGCTGTTTTTT.

The rearrangement joins TRBV3-1 (or the pseudogene TRBV3-2) to TRBJ2-7; D uncertain. Germline CDR1 LGHDT, CDR2 YNNKEL (reference sequence). Trimming removed 3 bases from V and 0 bases from J, with 9 bases in between. This CDR3 has 14 residues. The CDR3 DNA reads TGTGCCAGCAGCCAGCTGGCCCGCTCCTACGAGCAGTACTTC. Encoded protein: CASSQLARSYEQYF.

The chain carries TRBV29-1 and TRBJ1-3; maybe TRBD1 (6 bases). The germline CDR1 and CDR2 sequences are SQVTM and ANQGSEA. V was pared by 4 bases and J by 2 bases, with 15 bases between. The CDR3 loop spans 15 amino acids. This CDR3 reads CSVGGGPVAGNTIYF. In nucleotides, the CDR3 is TGCAGCGTTGGGGGGGGGCCGGTTGCTGGAAACACCATATATTTT.

This rearrangement joins TRBV6-5 to TRBJ2-3, with D perhaps TRBD2 (6 bases). CDR1 is MNHEY, CDR2 SVGAGI, per germline. This CDR3 region has 15 residues. V lost 7 bases and J 1 base, leaving 15 bases between the germline ends. The CDR3 DNA sequence: TGTGCCAGCATCCTGACTAGACCAGGCACAGATACGCAGTATTTT. As protein: CASILTRPGTDTQYF.